A single sample is the source of the 28 T cell receptor beta chains below, sequenced in a study of T cell responses to AZD1222 COVID-19 vaccine. Profiling relied on immunoSEQ multiplex PCR, and the TCRdb table lists in-frame clones only, not all of them. The sample carries 90,000 to 120,000 clones, roughly nine tenths recorded once. Sequenced material: peripheral blood, taken on day 0 of AZD1222 vaccination. The receptors originated from an adult in good health.

The chain carries TRBV30 and TRBJ1-2, with unresolved D. Germline V gives CDR1 GTSNPN, CDR2 SVGIG (reference sequence). The V and J ends lost 4 bases and 4 bases respectively, with 19 bases between them. The CDR3 consists of 15 residues. The CDR3 is CAWIDFVRHSYGYTF. CDR3 bases: TGTGCCTGGATCGATTTTGTGAGACACAGCTATGGCTACACCTTC.

The chain uses TRBV12-5 and TRBJ1-1, with TRBD1 identical over 10 bases. Trimming took 6 bases from V and 7 from J; bases not matched to a gene: 2. This CDR3 has 12 residues. Germline lookup yields CDR1 LGHNT and CDR2 FRNRAP. CDR3 sequence: CASGTGGLEAFF. In nucleotides, the CDR3 is TGTGCTAGTGGGACAGGGGGCCTTGAAGCTTTCTTT.

The gene calls are TRBV6-5 and TRBJ1-4; TRBD1 might be the D (6 bases). Trimming left V 2 bases short and J 8 bases short, with 12 bases between. CDR1 and CDR2 from the germline V gene are MNHEY and SVGAGI. This CDR3 contains 14 residues. CDR3 sequence reads: CASSYTGTQEKLFF. DNA for the CDR3: TGTGCCAGCAGTTACACCGGGACACAAGAAAAACTGTTTTTT.

The V call is TRBV7-7, the J call TRBJ2-5, with D possibly being TRBD2 (5 bases). Germline CDR1 is SSHAT and CDR2 is FNYEAQ (reference sequence). The CDR3 loop spans 14 amino acids. The V and J ends lost 5 bases and 5 bases respectively, with 15 bases between them. The CDR3 DNA sequence: TGTGCCAGCAGCGCGGACTCCCTCGGCGAGACCCAGTACTTC. Protein: CASSADSLGETQYF.

V gene TRBV12-3 or TRBV12-4 combines with J gene TRBJ1-5, with D uncertain. The CDR3 totals 12 residues. Trimming left V 4 bases short and J 7 bases short, with 8 bases between. The CDR3 DNA is TGTGCCAGCAGTTCGGCTGGACAGCCCCAGCATTTT. It yields the protein CASSSAGQPQHF.

This chain links TRBV7-8 with TRBJ1-4; the D is unclear. The V end lost 5 bases, the J end lost 5 bases, and 12 bases lay between the germline ends. CDR3 size: 14 residues. Germline V gene lookup returns CDR1 SGHVS and CDR2 FQNEAQ. DNA for the CDR3: TGTGCCAGCAGCCCCGACGCGGGGAATGAAAAACTGTTTTTT. Translation: CASSPDAGNEKLFF. Using reference TRBV7-8 and TRBJ1-4 for the parts outside the CDR3, the full variable domain is GAGVSQSPRYKVAKRGQDVALRCDPISGHVSLFWYQQALGQGPEFLTYFQNEAQLDKSGLPSDRFFAERPEGSVSTLKIQRTQQEDSAVYLCASSPDAGNEKLFFGSGTQLSVL.

V is TRBV5-4 and J is TRBJ2-1; 11 positions match TRBD2. The CDR3 spans 16 residues. With 2 bases clipped from V and 2 bases from J, the junction kept 3 bases outside the gene matches. CDR1 SGHNT and CDR2 YYREEE come from the germline V gene (reference sequence). CDR3 protein: CASSLFSGGAYNEQFF. In DNA form, the CDR3 reads TGTGCCAGCAGCTTATTTAGCGGGGGGGCCTACAATGAGCAGTTCTTC. Using reference TRBV5-4 and TRBJ2-1 for the parts outside the CDR3, the full variable domain is ETGVTQSPTHLIKTRGQQVTLRCSSQSGHNTVSWYQQALGQGPQFIFQYYREEENGRGNFPPRFSGLQFPNYSSELNVNALELDDSALYLCASSLFSGGAYNEQFFGPGTRLTVL.

This rearrangement joins TRBV19 to TRBJ2-1, with TRBD2 matching over 14 bases. CDR3 length equals 18 residues. V trimming: 3 bases; J trimming: 7 bases; junction bases outside the gene matches: 11. Germline CDR1 is LNHDA and CDR2 is SQIVND (reference sequence). The CDR3 is CASSIPPSGTSGRNEQFF. The CDR3 DNA follows: TGTGCCAGTAGTATCCCTCCCTCCGGGACTAGCGGGAGAAATGAGCAGTTCTTC. The complete variable domain, with remaining parts taken from reference TRBV19 and TRBJ2-1, reads DGGITQSPKYLFRKEGQNVTLSCEQNLNHDAMYWYRQDPGQGLRLIYYSQIVNDFQKGDIAEGYSVSREKKESFPLTVTSAQKNPTAFYLCASSIPPSGTSGRNEQFFGPGTRLTVL.

CDR3 amino acids: CASSQEQATEAFF. The DNA of the CDR3 is TGTGCCAGCAGCCAAGAACAGGCCACTGAAGCTTTCTTT. This rearrangement joins TRBV14 to TRBJ1-1; D might be TRBD1 (5 bases). CDR3 length: 13 amino acids. Between the trimmed V and J ends, which lost 0 bases and 4 bases, there was a span of 6 bases. The V gene's germline CDR1 is SGHDN and CDR2 FVKESK.

The chain is built from TRBV5-1 and TRBJ1-3; D gene uncertain. V was cut by 2 bases and J by 0 bases, with 9 bases left in between. CDR3 length: 15 amino acids. In germline, CDR1 is SGHRS, CDR2 YFSETQ. The CDR3 loop reads CASSLMYDSGNTIYF. The CDR3 DNA follows: TGCGCCAGCAGCTTAATGTACGACTCTGGAAACACCATATATTTT.

The count of this clone is one. The chain joins TRBV9 to TRBJ1-6, with D tentatively TRBD1 (5 bases). This CDR3 has 13 residues. V was clipped by 3 bases and J by 9 bases, with 10 bases between them. Germline lookup yields CDR1 SGDLS and CDR2 YYNGEE. The CDR3 DNA reads as TGTGCCAGCAGCGAGGTTAGGGGTTCACCCCTCCACTTT. Translating it yields CASSEVRGSPLHF.

The J gene is TRBJ2-7, the V gene TRBV2; D ambiguous. The length of the CDR3 is 11 residues. V lost 4 bases and J 5 bases, leaving 6 bases between the germline ends. Germline lookup yields CDR1 SNHLY and CDR2 FYNNEI. Here the CDR3 DNA reads TGTGCCAGCAGTGTATTGAACGAGCAGTACTTC. Encoded protein: CASSVLNEQYF.

Only a few counts were recorded for this clone. This rearrangement joins TRBV6-2 or TRBV6-3 to TRBJ2-6; TRBD1 might be the D (6 bases). Germline CDR1 reads MNHEY; CDR2 reads SVGEGT. The V end lost 2 bases, the J end lost 0 bases, and 14 bases lay between the germline ends. This CDR3 region has 18 residues. The CDR3: CASSYTPGQPSGANVLTF. CDR3 in DNA: TGTGCCAGCAGTTACACCCCGGGACAACCCTCTGGGGCCAACGTCCTGACTTTC.

The chain is built from TRBV30 and TRBJ1-1, with TRBD1 identical over 7 bases. V gave up 5 bases and J gave up 1 base; unmatched junction bases: 19. The CDR3 loop spans 18 amino acids. Germline V lookup: CDR1 GTSNPN, CDR2 SVGIG (reference sequence). CDR3 sequence: CAWRREGARYSPNTEAFF. CDR3 DNA: TGTGCCTGGCGGCGGGAGGGGGCGCGTTACAGTCCGAACACTGAAGCTTTCTTT.

The sample holds a few counts of this clone. The rearrangement links TRBV27 to TRBJ2-4, with D unresolved. Trimming removed 4 bases at V and 6 bases at J, with 13 bases between. The CDR3 is 14 residues long. CDR1 MNHEY and CDR2 SMNVEV come from the germline V gene (reference sequence). The CDR3: CASSSQVVGNIQYF. The DNA of the CDR3 is TGTGCCAGCAGTTCCCAGGTTGTGGGAAACATTCAGTACTTC.

This clone was picked up one time. The rearrangement joins TRBV7-6 to TRBJ2-7; 12 positions agree with TRBD2. The CDR3 sequence is 16 residues long. In germline, CDR1 is SGHVS, CDR2 FNYEAQ. Unmatched junction bases numbered 10, after V lost 0 bases and J lost 10 bases. The CDR3 nucleotides read TGTGCCAGCAGCTTAGCCCCACTAGCGGGAGGCTCTCATCAGTACTTC. Its protein is CASSLAPLAGGSHQYF.

The chain recombines TRBV5-1 with TRBJ2-1; either TRBD1 or TRBD2 may supply D (5 bases each). The CDR3 runs to 13 residues. The ends were cut back, 10 bases at V and 5 bases at J, with 16 bases in the middle. Per the germline V gene, CDR1 is SGHRS and CDR2 is YFSETQ. CDR3 in amino acids: CACRDVGDNEQFF. In DNA form, the CDR3 reads TGCGCCTGTCGGGACGTCGGCGACAATGAGCAGTTCTTC. Filled out from reference TRBV5-1 and TRBJ2-1, the complete variable domain reads KAGVTQTPRYLIKTRGQQVTLSCSPISGHRSVSWYQQTPGQGLQFLFEYFSETQRNKGNFPGRFSGRQFSNSRSEMNVSTLELGDSALYLCACRDVGDNEQFFGPGTRLTVL.

The rearrangement links TRBV6-5 to TRBJ2-1; tentative D call: TRBD1 (6 bases). Germline V gives CDR1 MNHEY, CDR2 SVGAGI. The CDR3 contains 13 residues. V was shortened by 7 bases and J by 6 bases, with 13 bases between the two germline ends. The CDR3 region has the DNA TGTGCCAGCACCCAGGGGCACGGCAATGAGCAGTTCTTC. Protein: CASTQGHGNEQFF.

This chain links TRBV3-1 (or the pseudogene TRBV3-2) with TRBJ2-7; D is unresolved. V lost 0 bases, J lost 6 bases, and 6 bases lay in between. The CDR3 sequence is 12 residues long. Germline V gene sequence: CDR1 LGHDT, CDR2 YNNKEL (reference sequence). In DNA, the CDR3 is TGTGCCAGCAGCCAAGAAAAGGCCGAGCAGTACTTC. Translated, it gives CASSQEKAEQYF.

This chain connects TRBV4-1 to TRBJ1-6; D call uncertain. In germline, CDR1 is MGHRA, CDR2 YSYEKL. V was pared by 1 base and J by 7 bases, with 14 bases between. The length of the CDR3 is 16 residues. In nucleotides, the CDR3 is TGCGCCAGCAGCCAAGGTGGCCGGTCTGAGAATTCACCCCTCCACTTT. It codes for CASSQGGRSENSPLHF.

This chain links TRBV27 with TRBJ1-6; D gene unclear. Germline V gene lookup returns CDR1 MNHEY and CDR2 SMNVEV (reference sequence). The CDR3 runs to 14 residues. Trimming removed 2 bases at V and 5 bases at J, with 7 bases between. CDR3 DNA sequence: TGTGCCAGCAGTTTACGTAGGGATAATTCACCCCTCCACTTT. It encodes CASSLRRDNSPLHF.

This sequence joins TRBV19 and TRBJ1-2, with D perhaps matching TRBD1 (6 bases). The CDR3 has 17 residues. CDR1 is LNHDA and CDR2 is SQIVND in the germline V gene (reference sequence). V was trimmed by 1 base and J by 6 bases, leaving 21 bases between them. CDR3 residues: CASSIGFLDRDMNGYTF. The CDR3, as DNA: TGTGCCAGTAGTATAGGCTTCCTGGACCGGGACATGAATGGCTACACCTTC.

J is TRBJ2-2 and V is TRBV18; no reliable D call. V dropped 3 bases and J dropped 8 bases, with 7 bases sitting between them. The CDR3 has 12 amino acids. CDR1 and CDR2 from the germline V gene are KGHSH and LQKENI. The CDR3 reads CASSPITGELFF. DNA for the CDR3: TGTGCCAGCTCACCGATAACAGGGGAGCTGTTTTTT.

This chain links TRBV30 with TRBJ1-1; 7 bases are shared with TRBD1. The trim removed 4 bases at V and 7 bases at J, leaving 6 bases unmatched. The CDR3 spans 12 residues. Germline V gives CDR1 GTSNPN, CDR2 SVGIG (reference sequence). The CDR3 sequence: CAWNQGQIEAFF. The CDR3 bases are TGTGCCTGGAACCAGGGACAGATTGAAGCTTTCTTT. Looking up the rest from reference TRBV30 and TRBJ1-1 gives the full variable domain: SQTIHQWPATLVQPVGSPLSLECTVEGTSNPNLYWYRQAAGRGLQLLFYSVGIGQISSEVPQNLSASRPQDRQFILSSKKLLLSDSGFYLCAWNQGQIEAFFGQGTRLTVV.

The chain uses TRBV13 and TRBJ2-3; possibly TRBD1 for D (6 bases). The V end lost 8 bases, the J end lost 2 bases, and 20 bases lay between the germline ends. This CDR3 is built from 16 residues. Germline CDR1 PRHDT, CDR2 FYEKMQ (reference sequence). The CDR3 loop reads CASVGTPRTYTDTQYF. The DNA of the CDR3 is TGTGCCAGCGTCGGGACACCCCGCACGTACACAGATACGCAGTATTTT.

The rearrangement uses TRBV7-2 and TRBJ2-1; a possible D gene is TRBD2 (5 bases). This CDR3 has 12 amino acids. Deletions cut 5 bases from V and 4 bases from J, with 6 bases between. The germline CDR1 and CDR2 sequences are SGHTA and FQGNSA. CDR3 amino acids: CASSPGYNEQFF. Here the CDR3 DNA reads TGTGCCAGCAGCCCGGGATACAATGAGCAGTTCTTC.

J is TRBJ1-4 and V is TRBV3-1 (or the pseudogene TRBV3-2); no clear D gene. V was clipped by 0 bases and J by 7 bases, with 9 bases between them. Germline V lookup: CDR1 LGHDT, CDR2 YNNKEL (reference sequence). This CDR3 comprises 14 residues. The CDR3 sequence: CASSQDLESEKLFF. Here the CDR3 DNA reads TGTGCCAGCAGCCAAGATTTGGAGAGTGAAAAACTGTTTTTT.

This clone showed up just once. This chain uses TRBV18 with TRBJ1-2, with D possibly TRBD1 on 6 matching bases. With 5 bases removed from V and 7 bases from J, the gap between germline ends came to 20 bases. The germline V gene has CDR1 KGHSH and CDR2 LQKENI. The CDR3 has 15 residues. In nucleotides, the CDR3 is TGTGCCAGCTCAGCTTCTCAGGGGTTCTATGGTGGCTACACCTTC. Protein product: CASSASQGFYGGYTF. Drawing the rest from reference TRBV18 and TRBJ1-2, the complete variable domain is NAGVMQNPRHLVRRRGQEARLRCSPMKGHSHVYWYRQLPEEGLKFMVYLQKENIIDESGMPKERFSAEFPKEGPSILRIQQVVRGDSAAYFCASSASQGFYGGYTFGSGTRLTVV.